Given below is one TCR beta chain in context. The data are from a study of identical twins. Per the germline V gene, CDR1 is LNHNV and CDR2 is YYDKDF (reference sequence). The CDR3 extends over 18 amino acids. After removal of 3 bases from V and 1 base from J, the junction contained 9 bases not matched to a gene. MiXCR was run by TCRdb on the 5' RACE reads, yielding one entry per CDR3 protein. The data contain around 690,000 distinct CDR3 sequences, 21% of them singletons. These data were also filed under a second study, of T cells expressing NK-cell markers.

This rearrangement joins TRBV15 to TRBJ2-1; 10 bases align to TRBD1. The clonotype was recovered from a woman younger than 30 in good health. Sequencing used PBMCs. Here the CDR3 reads CATSRGQGPVRSYNEQFF. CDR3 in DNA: TGTGCCACCAGCAGGGGACAGGGGCCCGTTCGGTCCTACAATGAGCAGTTCTTC.